These 19 T cell receptor beta chains share one sample of origin, sequenced in a study of breast tumors, draining lymph nodes, adjacent tissues. TCRdb re-derived calls from the multiplex PCR reads in MiXCR, one entry per CDR3 protein. The sample lists about 110,000 distinct CDR3 sequences; about 31% were seen once. Breast cancer patients provided tissue from their axillary draining lymph nodes. Source material: axillary lymph node tissue. The receptors come from a female donor with breast cancer. Some clones in this sample may be carry-over from other donors' samples.

This clonotype was observed a few times. One end of the junction is discordant with germline, which a read error may explain. J is TRBJ2-3 and V is TRBV7-2; TRBD2 aligns across 10 bases. The CDR3 consists of 17 residues. CDR1 is SGHTA, CDR2 FQGNSA, per germline. Here the CDR3 reads CASSLEALAGFTDPQYF. Written as DNA, the CDR3 is TGTGCCAGCAGCTTAGAGGCACTAGCGGGGTTCACAGATCCGCAGTATTTT.

This clonotype was picked up many times. This sequence may be a read error, since a much larger clone differs from it by one base. This chain joins TRBV20-1 and TRBJ2-1; D is possibly TRBD1 or TRBD2 (5 bases each). The CDR3 extends over 11 amino acids. The germline gives CDR1 DFQATT, CDR2 SNEGSKA (reference sequence). DNA for the CDR3: TGCAGTGCTCCAGGGAGAAAAGAGCAGTCCTTC. Residues: CSAPGRKEQSF.

Ten or more counts support this clonotype. The chain has TRBV12-5 and TRBJ1-2, with 8 bases lining up with TRBD1. Losses at the gene ends were 7 bases for V and 2 bases for J; bases not matched to a gene: 6. CDR1 and CDR2 from the germline V gene are LGHNT and FRNRAP. The CDR3 consists of 14 residues. CDR3 DNA sequence: TGTGCTAGTGCCAGGGGGCCAGTAAACTATGGCTACACCTTC. Amino acids: CASARGPVNYGYTF. The full variable domain, with the rest looked up from reference TRBV12-5 and TRBJ1-2, is DARVTQTPRHKVTEMGQEVTMRCQPILGHNTVFWYRQTMMQGLELLAYFRNRAPLDDSGMPKDRFSAEMPDATLATLKIQPSEPRDSAVYFCASARGPVNYGYTFGSGTRLTVV.

In its sample, this clonotype was seen many times. A much bigger clone sits one base away, suggesting this may be a read error. The missing conserved phenylalanine or tryptophan at the end of this CDR3 makes a read error likely. V is TRBV29-1 and J is TRBJ2-7; D is unresolved. Germline V CDR1 and CDR2: SQVTM, ANQGSEA. The CDR3 totals 13 residues. V was pared by 3 bases and J by 2 bases, with 11 bases between. CDR3 sequence reads: CSVELAGTYEQYC. The CDR3 coding sequence is TGCAGCGTTGAGTTAGCTGGCACCTACGAGCAGTACTGC.

This clonotype was counted ten times or more. CDR3 protein: CASNLRTGSNEKLFF. The CDR3 DNA is TGTGCCAGCAACCTACGGACAGGGTCTAATGAAAAACTGTTTTTT. The chain uses TRBV6-6 and TRBJ1-4; 8 nucleotides line up with TRBD1. With 7 bases clipped from V and 3 bases from J, the junction kept 7 bases outside the gene matches. CDR3 length: 15 residues. Germline V gives CDR1 MNHNY, CDR2 SVGAGI (reference sequence).

Relative to its sample, this clonotype is medium-sized. The chain employs TRBV7-6 and TRBJ2-1; TRBD2 matches 13 bases. The V gene end was trimmed by 10 bases and the J gene end by 6 bases; junction bases not matched to a gene: 9. There are 15 residues in the CDR3. Germline V gene data show CDR1 as SGHVS and CDR2 as FNYEAQ. The CDR3 protein is CATRLAGGVINEQFF. In nucleotides, the CDR3 is TGTGCCACCCGACTAGCGGGGGGTGTAATCAATGAGCAGTTCTTC.

As regards this clonotype: Just one base apart from a much larger clone, this may be a read error. The chain combines TRBV27 with TRBJ2-3, with 7 nucleotides matching TRBD2. Germline-derived CDR1 and CDR2 are MNHEY and SMNVEV (reference sequence). The CDR3 loop spans 16 amino acids. CDR3 protein: CAGSLRRTRTSHTQYF. DNA for the CDR3: TGTGCCGGCAGTTTACGAAGGACTAGGACTTCACATACGCAGTATTTT.

The chain carries TRBV19 and TRBJ2-5, with D possibly being TRBD1 (5 bases). The V gene lost 3 bases and the J gene lost 4 bases, with 9 bases spanning the gap. This CDR3 contains 13 residues. Germline-derived CDR1 and CDR2 are LNHDA and SQIVND (reference sequence). Here the CDR3 DNA reads TGTGCCAGTAGTATTGGACACGGAGAGACCCAGTACTTC. Translating it yields CASSIGHGETQYF. Full variable domain (remainder filled in from reference TRBV19 and TRBJ2-5): DGGITQSPKYLFRKEGQNVTLSCEQNLNHDAMYWYRQDPGQGLRLIYYSQIVNDFQKGDIAEGYSVSREKKESFPLTVTSAQKNPTAFYLCASSIGHGETQYFGPGTRLLVL.

The table lists this clonotype with many counts. J is TRBJ1-2 and V is TRBV10-3, with a weak D call TRBD1 (6 bases). In germline, CDR1 is ENHRY, CDR2 SYGVKD. The CDR3 contains 15 residues. V was shortened by 4 bases and J by 0 bases, with 12 bases between the two germline ends. CDR3 amino acids: CAISGGGGANYGYTF. The CDR3 DNA sequence: TGTGCCATCAGTGGTGGAGGGGGGGCTAACTATGGCTACACCTTC.

This clonotype was observed many times. The V and J genes are TRBV2 and TRBJ2-3, with TRBD2 identical over 8 bases. With V trimmed by 4 bases and J by 0 bases, 3 bases remained unmatched. The CDR3 spans 15 residues. The germline V gene encodes CDR1 SNHLY and CDR2 FYNNEI. The CDR3 here is CASSVAGLSTDTQYF. The CDR3 DNA sequence: TGTGCCAGCAGTGTAGCGGGGCTGAGCACAGATACGCAGTATTTT.

The CDR3 loop is CASSRLAGRGAGYTF. The CDR3, as DNA: TGTGCCAGCAGTCGACTAGCGGGAAGGGGCGCAGGCTACACCTTC. The chain is built from TRBV6-6 and TRBJ1-2; a possible D gene is TRBD1 (5 bases). Germline V gene data show CDR1 as MNHNY and CDR2 as SVGAGI (reference sequence). The CDR3 spans 15 residues. Trimming took off 5 bases at V and 8 bases at J, with 21 bases between the two ends.

This clonotype was detected a few times. A much larger clone lies one base from this, so it may be a read error. The chain links TRBV6-2 or TRBV6-3 to TRBJ1-6; 7 bases are a match to TRBD1. Germline V gene lookup returns CDR1 MNHEY and CDR2 SVGEGT. There are 16 residues in the CDR3. Trimming removed 5 bases from V and 10 bases from J; junction bases left unmatched: 14. In DNA form, the CDR3 reads TGTGCCAGCAGTCATTCAACGGGACAGCGAGGGTCACCCCTCCACTTT. Amino acid sequence: CASSHSTGQRGSPLHF.

V gene TRBV5-4 combines with J gene TRBJ2-7; weak D call: TRBD1 (5 bases). Germline assignment: CDR1 SGHNT and CDR2 YYREEE (reference sequence). The CDR3 covers 16 residues. Trimming left V 4 bases short and J 1 base short, with 18 bases between. The CDR3 here is CASSARSQGPSYEQYF. The CDR3 DNA sequence: TGTGCCAGCAGCGCTCGGAGCCAGGGCCCTTCCTACGAGCAGTACTTC. Looking up the rest from reference TRBV5-4 and TRBJ2-7 gives the full variable domain: ETGVTQSPTHLIKTRGQQVTLRCSSQSGHNTVSWYQQALGQGPQFIFQYYREEENGRGNFPPRFSGLQFPNYSSELNVNALELDDSALYLCASSARSQGPSYEQYFGPGTRLTVT.

This clonotype was observed at least ten times. The chain links TRBV20-1 to TRBJ2-1; the match to TRBD2 covers 10 bases. This CDR3 is 14 amino acids long. CDR1 is DFQATT, CDR2 SNEGSKA, per germline (reference sequence). Germline trimming cut 7 bases from V and 6 bases from J; bases unmatched to any gene: 9. The chain's CDR3 is CSVSGGKRANEQFF. For the CDR3, the DNA is TGCAGTGTTAGCGGGGGGAAACGGGCCAATGAGCAGTTCTTC.

This clonotype has ten or more counts. The V gene is TRBV10-3, the J gene TRBJ2-3; TRBD2 agrees at 7 bases. This CDR3 spans 13 amino acids. Germline loops: CDR1 ENHRY, CDR2 SYGVKD. V shed 6 bases, J shed 5 bases, and the junction held 5 bases outside the gene matches. CDR3 DNA: TGTGCCATCAGCCCGGGGGGTCAAGATACGCAGTATTTT. Translation: CAISPGGQDTQYF.

This chain connects TRBV11-3 to TRBJ1-2; D gene unclear. The CDR3 has 13 amino acids. Germline V gene sequence: CDR1 SGHNT, CDR2 YENEEA. V shed 0 bases and J shed 5 bases, with 7 bases lying between them. For the CDR3, the DNA is TGTGCCAGCAGCTTAGAGGCAACTTATGGCTACACCTTC. As protein: CASSLEATYGYTF.

This clonotype was picked up many times. The V call is TRBV27, the J call TRBJ2-3, with D possibly matching TRBD2 (5 bases). This CDR3 spans 15 amino acids. The germline gives CDR1 MNHEY, CDR2 SMNVEV (reference sequence). V shed 4 bases and J shed 4 bases, with 15 bases lying between them. CDR3 region: CASSWTRGHADTQYF. In DNA, the CDR3 is TGTGCCAGCAGTTGGACTCGAGGGCACGCAGATACGCAGTATTTT.

This clonotype was detected ten times or more. The chain joins TRBV4-3 to TRBJ2-1, with 7 bases matching TRBD1. The J segment lost 4 bases and the V segment lost 0 bases, leaving 6 bases of the junction unmatched. This CDR3 is 16 amino acids long. Germline lookup yields CDR1 LGHNA and CDR2 YSLEER. The CDR3 nucleotides read TGCGCCAGCAGCCAAGATTTAGACAGGGAGTACAATGAGCAGTTCTTC. Translating it yields CASSQDLDREYNEQFF.

This clonotype was recorded many times. The chain employs TRBV6-6 and TRBJ2-3; D may be TRBD1 (6 bases). This CDR3 region has 13 residues. Germline lookup yields CDR1 MNHNY and CDR2 SVGAGI (reference sequence). The V gene lost 4 bases and the J gene lost 7 bases, with 12 bases spanning the gap. The CDR3 bases are TGTGCCAGCAGTTCAACAGGGCAGAATACGCAGTATTTT. Translation: CASSSTGQNTQYF.